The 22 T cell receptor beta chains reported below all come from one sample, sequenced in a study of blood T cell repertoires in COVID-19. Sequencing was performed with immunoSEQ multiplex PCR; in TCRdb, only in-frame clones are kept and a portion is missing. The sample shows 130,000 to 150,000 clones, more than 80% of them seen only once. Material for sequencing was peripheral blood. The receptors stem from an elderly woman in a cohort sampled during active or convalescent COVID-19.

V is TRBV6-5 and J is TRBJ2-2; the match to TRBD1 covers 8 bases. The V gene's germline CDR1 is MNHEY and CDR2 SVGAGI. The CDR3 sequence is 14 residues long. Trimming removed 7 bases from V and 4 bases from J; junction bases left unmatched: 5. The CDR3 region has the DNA TGTGCCAGCATGGACAGGGCCGGCACCGGGGAGCTGTTTTTT. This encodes CASMDRAGTGELFF.

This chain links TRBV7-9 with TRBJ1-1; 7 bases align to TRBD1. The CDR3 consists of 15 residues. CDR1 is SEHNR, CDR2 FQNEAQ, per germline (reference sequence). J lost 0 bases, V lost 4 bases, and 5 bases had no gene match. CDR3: CASSSDRSMNTEAFF. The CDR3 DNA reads TGTGCCAGCAGCTCGGACAGGAGTATGAACACTGAAGCTTTCTTT. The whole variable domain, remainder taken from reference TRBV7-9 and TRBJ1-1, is DTGVSQNPRHKITKRGQNVTFRCDPISEHNRLYWYRQTLGQGPEFLTYFQNEAQLEKSRLLSDRFSAERPKGSFSTLEIQRTEQGDSAMYLCASSSDRSMNTEAFFGQGTRLTVV.

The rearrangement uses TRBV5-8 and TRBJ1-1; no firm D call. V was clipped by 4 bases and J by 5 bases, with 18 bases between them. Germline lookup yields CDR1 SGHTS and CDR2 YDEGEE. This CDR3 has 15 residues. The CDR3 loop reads CASSLPVGLVTEAFF. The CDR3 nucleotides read TGTGCCAGCAGCCTACCGGTGGGCCTTGTTACTGAAGCTTTCTTT.

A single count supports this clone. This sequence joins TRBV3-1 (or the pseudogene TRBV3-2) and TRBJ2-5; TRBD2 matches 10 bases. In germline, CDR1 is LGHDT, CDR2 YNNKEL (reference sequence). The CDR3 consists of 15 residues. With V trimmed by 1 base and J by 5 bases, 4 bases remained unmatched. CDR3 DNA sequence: TGTGCCAGCAGCCAAGGGACTAGCGGAGGGGAGACCCAGTACTTC. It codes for CASSQGTSGGETQYF.

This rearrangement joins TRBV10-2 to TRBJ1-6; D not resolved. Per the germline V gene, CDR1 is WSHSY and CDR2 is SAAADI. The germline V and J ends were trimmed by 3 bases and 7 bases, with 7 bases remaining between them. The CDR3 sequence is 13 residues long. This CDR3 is CASSDAGNSPLHF. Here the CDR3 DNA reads TGCGCCAGCAGTGATGCGGGGAATTCACCCCTCCACTTT.

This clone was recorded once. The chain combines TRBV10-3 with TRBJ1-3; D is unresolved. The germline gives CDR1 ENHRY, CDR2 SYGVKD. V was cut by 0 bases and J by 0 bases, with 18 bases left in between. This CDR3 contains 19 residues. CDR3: CAISESGSKRGLSGNTIYF. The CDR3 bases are TGTGCCATCAGTGAGTCGGGCTCCAAACGGGGTCTCTCTGGAAACACCATATATTTT.

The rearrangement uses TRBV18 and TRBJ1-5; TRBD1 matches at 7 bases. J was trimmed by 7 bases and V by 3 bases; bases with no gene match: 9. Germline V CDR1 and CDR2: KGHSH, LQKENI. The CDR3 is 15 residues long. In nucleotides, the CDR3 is TGTGCCAGCTCACCTATAACAGGGGTTGGCCAGCCCCAGCATTTT. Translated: CASSPITGVGQPQHF.

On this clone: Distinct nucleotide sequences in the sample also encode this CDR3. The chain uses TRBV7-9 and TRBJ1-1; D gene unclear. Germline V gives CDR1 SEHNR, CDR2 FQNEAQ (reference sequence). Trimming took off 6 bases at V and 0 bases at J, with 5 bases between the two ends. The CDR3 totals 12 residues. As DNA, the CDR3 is TGTGCCAGCAGGGCCCTGAACACTGAAGCTTTCTTT. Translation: CASRALNTEAFF.

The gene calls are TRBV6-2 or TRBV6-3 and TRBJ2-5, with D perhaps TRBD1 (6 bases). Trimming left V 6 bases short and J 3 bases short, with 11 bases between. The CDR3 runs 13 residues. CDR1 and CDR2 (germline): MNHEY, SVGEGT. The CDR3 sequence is CASRPTGKETQYF. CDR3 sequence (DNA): TGTGCCAGCAGGCCTACAGGGAAAGAGACCCAGTACTTC.

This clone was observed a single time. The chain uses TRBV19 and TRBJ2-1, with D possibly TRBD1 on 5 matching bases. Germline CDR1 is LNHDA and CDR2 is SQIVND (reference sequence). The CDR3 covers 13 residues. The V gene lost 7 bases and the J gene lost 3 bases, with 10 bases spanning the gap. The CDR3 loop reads CASKPQGYNEQFF. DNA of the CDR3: TGTGCCAGTAAACCCCAGGGCTACAATGAGCAGTTCTTC.

CDR3 in amino acids: CASRTGVSYEQYF. For the CDR3, the DNA is TGCGCCAGCAGGACAGGGGTCTCCTACGAGCAGTACTTC. The J gene is TRBJ2-7, the V gene TRBV5-1; 8 bases agree with TRBD1. Germline-derived CDR1 and CDR2 are SGHRS and YFSETQ. This CDR3 spans 13 amino acids. With V trimmed by 5 bases and J by 0 bases, 1 base remained unmatched. Variable domain in full (rest from reference TRBV5-1 and TRBJ2-7): KAGVTQTPRYLIKTRGQQVTLSCSPISGHRSVSWYQQTPGQGLQFLFEYFSETQRNKGNFPGRFSGRQFSNSRSEMNVSTLELGDSALYLCASRTGVSYEQYFGPGTRLTVT.

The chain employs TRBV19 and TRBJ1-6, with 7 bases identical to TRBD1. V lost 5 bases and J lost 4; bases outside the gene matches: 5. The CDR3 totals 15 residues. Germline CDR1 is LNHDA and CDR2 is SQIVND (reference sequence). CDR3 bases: TGTGCCAGTAGTCCCGGGACAGCTTATAATTCACCCCTCCACTTT. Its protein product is CASSPGTAYNSPLHF.

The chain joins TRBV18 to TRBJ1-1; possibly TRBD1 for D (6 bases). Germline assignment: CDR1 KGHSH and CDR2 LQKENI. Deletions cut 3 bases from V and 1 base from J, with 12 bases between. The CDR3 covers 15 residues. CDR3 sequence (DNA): TGTGCCAGCTCACCTGTAGGACAGCCGAACACTGAAGCTTTCTTT. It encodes CASSPVGQPNTEAFF.

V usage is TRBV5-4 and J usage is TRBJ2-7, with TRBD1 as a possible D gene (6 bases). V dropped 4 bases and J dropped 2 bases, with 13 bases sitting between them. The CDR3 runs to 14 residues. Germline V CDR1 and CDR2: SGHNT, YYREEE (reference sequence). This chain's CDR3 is CASSPRGGTYEQYF. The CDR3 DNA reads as TGTGCCAGCAGCCCCAGGGGTGGCACCTACGAGCAGTACTTC.

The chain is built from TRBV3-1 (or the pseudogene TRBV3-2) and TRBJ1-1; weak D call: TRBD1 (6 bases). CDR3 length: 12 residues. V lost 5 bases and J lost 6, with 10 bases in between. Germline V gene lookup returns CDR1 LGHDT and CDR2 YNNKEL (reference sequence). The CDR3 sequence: CASSDTGSEAFF. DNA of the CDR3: TGTGCCAGCAGCGACACAGGGTCTGAAGCTTTCTTT.

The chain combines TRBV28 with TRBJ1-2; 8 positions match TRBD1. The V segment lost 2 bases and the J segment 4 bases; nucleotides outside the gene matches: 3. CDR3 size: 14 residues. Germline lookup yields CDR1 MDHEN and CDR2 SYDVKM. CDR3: CASSLGGQVYGYTF. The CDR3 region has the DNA TGTGCCAGCAGTTTAGGGGGACAGGTCTATGGCTACACCTTC.

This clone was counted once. CDR3: CAITGGGHTEAFF. In DNA form, the CDR3 reads TGTGCCATTACAGGGGGCGGACACACTGAAGCTTTCTTT. The genes are TRBV3-1 (or the pseudogene TRBV3-2) and TRBJ1-1, with TRBD1 identical over 9 bases. Germline loops: CDR1 LGHDT, CDR2 YNNKEL (reference sequence). The V gene end was trimmed by 10 bases and the J gene end by 3 bases; junction bases not matched to a gene: 6. This CDR3 comprises 13 residues.

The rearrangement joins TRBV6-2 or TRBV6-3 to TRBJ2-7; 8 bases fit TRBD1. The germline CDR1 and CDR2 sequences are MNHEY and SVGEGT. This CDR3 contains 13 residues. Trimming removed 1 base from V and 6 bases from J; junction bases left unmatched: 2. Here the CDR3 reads CASSYLTGVEQYV. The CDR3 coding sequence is TGTGCCAGCAGTTACTTGACAGGGGTCGAGCAGTACGTC.

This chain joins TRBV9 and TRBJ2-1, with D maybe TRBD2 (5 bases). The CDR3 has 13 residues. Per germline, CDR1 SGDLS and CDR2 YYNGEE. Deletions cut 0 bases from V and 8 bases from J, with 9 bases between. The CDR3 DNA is TGTGCCAGCAGCGTAGGCCAGAGGGATGAGCAGTTCTTC. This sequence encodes CASSVGQRDEQFF. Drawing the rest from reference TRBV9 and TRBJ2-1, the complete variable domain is DSGVTQTPKHLITATGQRVTLRCSPRSGDLSVYWYQQSLDQGLQFLIQYYNGEERAKGNILERFSAQQFPDLHSELNLSSLELGDSALYFCASSVGQRDEQFFGPGTRLTVL.

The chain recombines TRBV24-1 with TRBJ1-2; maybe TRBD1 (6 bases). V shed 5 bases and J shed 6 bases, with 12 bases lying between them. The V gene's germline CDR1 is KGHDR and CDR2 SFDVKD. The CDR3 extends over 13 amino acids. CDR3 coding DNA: TGTGCCACCAGTGGACAGGCGACTGATGGCTACACCTTC. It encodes CATSGQATDGYTF.

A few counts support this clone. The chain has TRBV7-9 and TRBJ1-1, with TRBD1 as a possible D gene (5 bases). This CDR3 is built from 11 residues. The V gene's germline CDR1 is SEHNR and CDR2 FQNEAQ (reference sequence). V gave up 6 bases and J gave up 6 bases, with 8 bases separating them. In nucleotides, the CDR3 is TGTGCCAGCAGACAGGACGCTGAAGCTTTCTTT. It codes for CASRQDAEAFF. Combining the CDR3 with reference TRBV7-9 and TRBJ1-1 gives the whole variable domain DTGVSQNPRHKITKRGQNVTFRCDPISEHNRLYWYRQTLGQGPEFLTYFQNEAQLEKSRLLSDRFSAERPKGSFSTLEIQRTEQGDSAMYLCASRQDAEAFFGQGTRLTVV.

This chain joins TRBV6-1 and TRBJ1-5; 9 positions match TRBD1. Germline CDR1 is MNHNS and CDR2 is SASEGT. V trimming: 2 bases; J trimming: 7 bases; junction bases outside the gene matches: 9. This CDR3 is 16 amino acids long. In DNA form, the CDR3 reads TGTGCCAGCAGTGAATCAAGGACAGGGGTACGACAGCCCCAGCATTTT. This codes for CASSESRTGVRQPQHF.